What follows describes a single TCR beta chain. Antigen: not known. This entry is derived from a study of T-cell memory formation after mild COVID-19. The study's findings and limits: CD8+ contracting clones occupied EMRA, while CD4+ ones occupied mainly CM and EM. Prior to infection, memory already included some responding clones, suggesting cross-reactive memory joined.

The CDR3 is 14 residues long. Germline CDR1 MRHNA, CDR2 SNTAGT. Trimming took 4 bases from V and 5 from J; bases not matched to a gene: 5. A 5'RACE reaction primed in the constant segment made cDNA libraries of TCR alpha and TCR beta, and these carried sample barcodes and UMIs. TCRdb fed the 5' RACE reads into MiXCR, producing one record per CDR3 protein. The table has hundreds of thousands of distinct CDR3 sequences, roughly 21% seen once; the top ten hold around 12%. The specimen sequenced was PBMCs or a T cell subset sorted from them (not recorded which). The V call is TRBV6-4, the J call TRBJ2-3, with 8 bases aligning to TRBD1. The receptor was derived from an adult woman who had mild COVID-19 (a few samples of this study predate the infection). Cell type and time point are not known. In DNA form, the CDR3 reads TGTGCCAGCAGTGCCCAGGGGGCAGGAGATACGCAGTATTTT. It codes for CASSAQGAGDTQYF.